Described below is a single T cell receptor (beta chain) sequence and its context. Original handling: The authors estimated nucleated cell counts from reference gene primer amplification. The repertoire was sequenced with immunoSEQ multiplex PCR; TCRdb's copy has only in-frame clones and lacks some. The V and J calls and the clone size are those of that table, but D and trimming were determined from the DNA. The sample carries 150,000 to 200,000 clones, approximately 74% recorded once. This sample was included in a study of blood T cell repertoires in COVID-19. Study-wide context: Samples of COVID-19 (acute and convalescent) were obtained from the United States, Italy and Spain. Sources were T cells, B-cell-depleted T cells, or PBMCs; the material itself was cDNA or gDNA.

The sequence was obtained from a woman aged 80 or over with acute or convalescent COVID-19. Sequencing input: peripheral blood.

CDR3 bases: TGTGCCAGCCGTAGAACAGGGGATATCACTGAAGCTTTCTTT. Its protein product is CASRRTGDITEAFF. The chain carries TRBV28 and TRBJ1-1; 7 positions match TRBD1. Germline CDR1 and CDR2: MDHEN and SYDVKM. The trim removed 8 bases at V and 4 bases at J, leaving 10 bases unmatched. The CDR3 has 14 amino acids.